This TCR beta chain is from a study of T cells in tumors after PD-1 blockade. Across the study: Each patient got pembrolizumab 200 mg every 3 weeks or cemiplimab 350 mg every 2 weeks. Study-level results: Roughly 42% of tumor TCR clonotypes were also found in blood.

The V end was cut by 0 bases, the J end by 1 base, with 6 bases between. The CDR3 has 13 amino acids. Germline V gene data show CDR1 as GTSNPN and CDR2 as SVGIG (reference sequence). This clone occurred a few times. Its antigen is as yet unknown. The assay was immunoSEQ multiplex PCR, and TCRdb's table has in-frame clones only and misses some. Here the sample spans roughly 48,000 clones, around 85% being singletons. Tumor or blood genomic DNA was sequenced, with inputs of roughly 550 ng to 6,500 ng. V gene TRBV30 combines with J gene TRBJ1-1, with D uncertain. This receptor was identified in a human donor with basal cell carcinoma. Source: PBMCs, taken before anti-PD-1 treatment. The CDR3 nucleotides are TGTGCCTGGAGTGTACAAGGGAACACTGAAGCTTTCTTT. It translates to CAWSVQGNTEAFF.